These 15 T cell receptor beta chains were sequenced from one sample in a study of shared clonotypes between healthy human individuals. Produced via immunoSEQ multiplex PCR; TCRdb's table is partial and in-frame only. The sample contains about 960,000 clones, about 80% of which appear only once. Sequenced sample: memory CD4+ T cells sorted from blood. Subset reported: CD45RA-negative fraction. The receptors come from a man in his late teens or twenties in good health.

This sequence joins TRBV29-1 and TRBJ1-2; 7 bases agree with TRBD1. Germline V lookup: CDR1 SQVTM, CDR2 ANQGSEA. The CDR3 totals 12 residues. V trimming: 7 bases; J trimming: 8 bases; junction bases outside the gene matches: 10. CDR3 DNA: TGCAGCGCAACAGGGGTCGATGCCGGCTACACCTTC. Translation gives CSATGVDAGYTF.

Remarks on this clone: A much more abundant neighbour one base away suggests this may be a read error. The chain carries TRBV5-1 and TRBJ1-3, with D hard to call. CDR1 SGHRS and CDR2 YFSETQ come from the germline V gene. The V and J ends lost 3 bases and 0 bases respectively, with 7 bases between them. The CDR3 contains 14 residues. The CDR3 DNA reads TGCGCCAGCAGCTCGGACGGCTCTGGAAACACCATATATTTT. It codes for CASSSDGSGNTIYF.

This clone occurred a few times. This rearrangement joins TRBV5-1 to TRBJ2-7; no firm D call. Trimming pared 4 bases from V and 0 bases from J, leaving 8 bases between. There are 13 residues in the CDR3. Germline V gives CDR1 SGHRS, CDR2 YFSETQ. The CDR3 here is CASSPWSSYEQYF. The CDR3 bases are TGCGCCAGCAGCCCGTGGAGCTCCTACGAGCAGTACTTC. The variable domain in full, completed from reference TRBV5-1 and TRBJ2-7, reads KAGVTQTPRYLIKTRGQQVTLSCSPISGHRSVSWYQQTPGQGLQFLFEYFSETQRNKGNFPGRFSGRQFSNSRSEMNVSTLELGDSALYLCASSPWSSYEQYFGPGTRLTVT.

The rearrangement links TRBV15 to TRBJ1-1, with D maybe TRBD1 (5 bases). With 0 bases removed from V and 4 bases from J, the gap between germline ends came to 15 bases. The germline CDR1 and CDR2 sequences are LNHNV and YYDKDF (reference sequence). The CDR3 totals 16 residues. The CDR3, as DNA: TGTGCCACCAGCAGAGATTTGACTGGGCAGGGCACTGAAGCTTTCTTT. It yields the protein CATSRDLTGQGTEAFF. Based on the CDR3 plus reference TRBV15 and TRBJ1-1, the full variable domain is DAMVIQNPRYQVTQFGKPVTLSCSQTLNHNVMYWYQQKSSQAPKLLFHYYDKDFNNEADTPDNFQSRRPNTSFCFLDIRSPGLGDTAMYLCATSRDLTGQGTEAFFGQGTRLTVV.

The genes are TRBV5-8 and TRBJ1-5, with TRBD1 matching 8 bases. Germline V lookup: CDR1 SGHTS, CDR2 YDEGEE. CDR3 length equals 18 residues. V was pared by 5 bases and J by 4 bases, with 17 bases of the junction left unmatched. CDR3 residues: CASSRDRGDMLWNQPQHF. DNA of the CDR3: TGTGCCAGCAGTCGAGACAGGGGTGATATGTTGTGGAATCAGCCCCAGCATTTT.

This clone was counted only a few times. CDR3 sequence (DNA): TGCGCCAGCAGCCTAGCGGCCTGGAGGGATACGCAGTATTTT. Protein sequence: CASSLAAWRDTQYF. The V call is TRBV4-1, the J call TRBJ2-3, with D tentatively TRBD2 (6 bases). Germline CDR1 and CDR2: MGHRA and YSYEKL. CDR3 size: 14 residues. Trimming stripped 4 bases from V and 6 bases from J, with 14 bases between.

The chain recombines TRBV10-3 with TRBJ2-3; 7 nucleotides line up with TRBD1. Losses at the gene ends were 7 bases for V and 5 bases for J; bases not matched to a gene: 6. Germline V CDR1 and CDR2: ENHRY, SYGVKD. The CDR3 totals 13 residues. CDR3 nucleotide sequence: TGTGCCATCAAGGGGACAGAAATAGATACGCAGTATTTT. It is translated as CAIKGTEIDTQYF.

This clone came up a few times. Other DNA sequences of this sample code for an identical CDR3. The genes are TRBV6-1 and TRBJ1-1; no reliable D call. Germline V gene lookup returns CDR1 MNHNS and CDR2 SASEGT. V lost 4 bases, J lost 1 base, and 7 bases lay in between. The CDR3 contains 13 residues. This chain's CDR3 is CASSVDPNTEAFF. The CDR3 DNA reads TGTGCCAGCAGTGTTGATCCGAACACTGAAGCTTTCTTT.

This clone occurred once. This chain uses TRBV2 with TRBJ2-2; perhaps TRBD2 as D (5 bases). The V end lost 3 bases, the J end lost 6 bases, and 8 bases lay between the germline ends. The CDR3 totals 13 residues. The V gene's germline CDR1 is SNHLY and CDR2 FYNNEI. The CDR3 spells CASSDSGSGELFF. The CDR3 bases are TGTGCCAGCAGTGATTCGGGGTCCGGGGAGCTGTTTTTT.

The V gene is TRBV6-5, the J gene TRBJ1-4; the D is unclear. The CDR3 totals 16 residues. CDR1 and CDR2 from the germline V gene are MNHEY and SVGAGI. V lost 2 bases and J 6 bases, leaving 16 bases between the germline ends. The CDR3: CASSYSGGNGDEKLFF. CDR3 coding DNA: TGTGCCAGCAGTTACAGCGGCGGGAATGGAGATGAAAAACTGTTTTTT.

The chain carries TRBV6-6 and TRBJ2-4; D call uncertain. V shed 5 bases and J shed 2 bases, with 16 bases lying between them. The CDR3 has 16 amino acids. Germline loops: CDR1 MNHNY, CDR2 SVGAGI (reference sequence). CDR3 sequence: CASSPNRRSPKNIQYF. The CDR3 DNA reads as TGTGCCAGCAGTCCCAATCGTCGCTCCCCCAAAAACATTCAGTACTTC.

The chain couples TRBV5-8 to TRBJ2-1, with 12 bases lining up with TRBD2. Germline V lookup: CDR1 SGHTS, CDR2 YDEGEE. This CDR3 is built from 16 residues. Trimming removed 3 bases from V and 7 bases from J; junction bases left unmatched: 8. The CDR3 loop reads CASSSMTSGRRNEQFF. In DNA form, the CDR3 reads TGTGCCAGCAGCTCAATGACTAGCGGGAGAAGGAATGAGCAGTTCTTC. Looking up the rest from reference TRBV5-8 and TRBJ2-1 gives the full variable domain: EAGVTQSPTHLIKTRGQQATLRCSPISGHTSVYWYQQALGLGLQFLLWYDEGEERNRGNFPPRFSGRQFPNYSSELNVNALELEDSALYLCASSSMTSGRRNEQFFGPGTRLTVL.

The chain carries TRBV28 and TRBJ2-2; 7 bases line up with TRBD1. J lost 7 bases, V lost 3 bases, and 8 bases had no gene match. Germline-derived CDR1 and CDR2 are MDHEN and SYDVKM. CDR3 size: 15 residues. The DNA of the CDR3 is TGTGCCAGCAGTTTTTCCGGGACAGTTATCGGGGAGCTGTTTTTT. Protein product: CASSFSGTVIGELFF.

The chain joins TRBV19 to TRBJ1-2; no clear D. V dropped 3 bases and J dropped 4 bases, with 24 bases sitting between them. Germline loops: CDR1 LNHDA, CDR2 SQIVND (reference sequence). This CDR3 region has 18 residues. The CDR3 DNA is TGTGCCAGTAGTATCGAGAGGACTCGGGTTCGGATTGGCTATGGCTACACCTTC. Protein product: CASSIERTRVRIGYGYTF.

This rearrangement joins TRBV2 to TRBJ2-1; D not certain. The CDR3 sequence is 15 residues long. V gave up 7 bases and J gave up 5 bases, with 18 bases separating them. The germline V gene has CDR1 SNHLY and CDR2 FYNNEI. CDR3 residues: CASNPRASSHNEQFF. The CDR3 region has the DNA TGTGCCAGCAATCCGCGAGCCTCGAGCCACAATGAGCAGTTCTTC.